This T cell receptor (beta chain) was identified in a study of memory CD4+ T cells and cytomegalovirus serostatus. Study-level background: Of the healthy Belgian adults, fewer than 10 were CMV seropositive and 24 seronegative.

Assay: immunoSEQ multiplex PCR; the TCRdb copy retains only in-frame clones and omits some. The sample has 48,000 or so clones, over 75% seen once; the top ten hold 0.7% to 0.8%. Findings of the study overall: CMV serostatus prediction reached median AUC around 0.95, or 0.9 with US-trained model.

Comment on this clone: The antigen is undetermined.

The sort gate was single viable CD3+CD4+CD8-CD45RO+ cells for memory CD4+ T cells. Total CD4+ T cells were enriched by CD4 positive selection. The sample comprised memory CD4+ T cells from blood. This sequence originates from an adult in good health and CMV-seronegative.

CDR3: CASSSDRAETQYF. CDR3 nucleotides: TGTGCCAGCAGCTCTGACAGGGCGGAGACCCAGTACTTC. The chain has TRBV11-2 and TRBJ2-5; 7 nucleotides match TRBD1. The CDR3 extends over 13 amino acids. CDR1 is SGHAT, CDR2 FQNNGV, per germline. Germline trimming cut 4 bases from V and 5 bases from J; bases unmatched to any gene: 4.